This is a list of T cell receptor beta chains from one sample in a study of T cell changes during pregnancy in multiple sclerosis. Data came from immunoSEQ multiplex PCR; TCRdb stores just in-frame clones and leaves some out. The data hold tens of thousands of clones, with 90% to 95% observed a single time. The sample here was peripheral blood, taken in the second trimester of pregnancy. The receptor source for this set is a female donor with multiple sclerosis, enrolled in a pregnancy study. The CDR3 runs from the conserved cysteine through the conserved F or W. Each record gives: V gene, CDR3 protein.

v_call: TRBV4-1
cdr3_aa: CASSLLVGGHTGELFF

v_call: TRBV6-4
cdr3_aa: CASSDQPGADTQYF

v_call: TRBV28
cdr3_aa: CASSSYTSGRDLEQYF

v_call: TRBV5-4
cdr3_aa: CASSLTSAPREQYF

v_call: TRBV19
cdr3_aa: CASNAGSGGTEAFF

v_call: TRBV19
cdr3_aa: CASKDPGLVSYNEQFF

v_call: TRBV7-3
cdr3_aa: CASSPLGGGQPQHF

v_call: TRBV4-1
cdr3_aa: CASSQREQGSLRAYEAFF

v_call: TRBV29-1
cdr3_aa: CSVEIPGIHGYTF

v_call: TRBV25-1
cdr3_aa: CASSESGNPTDTQYF

v_call: TRBV28
cdr3_aa: CASSSYTDRGGTGELFF

v_call: TRBV11-1
cdr3_aa: CASSQGPRRPINEQFF

v_call: TRBV13
cdr3_aa: CASSLTGTGAVGETQYF

v_call: TRBV27
cdr3_aa: CASSLSSGFQETQYF

v_call: TRBV28
cdr3_aa: CASSWVSGLAGDDYEQYF

v_call: TRBV5-1
cdr3_aa: CASRRGTALYEQYF

v_call: TRBV6-5
cdr3_aa: CASRDRLYGYTF

v_call: TRBV7-6
cdr3_aa: CASSLGRTRRGDETQYF

v_call: TRBV19
cdr3_aa: CASSISSGEAYEQYF

v_call: TRBV7-6
cdr3_aa: CASSLGHRNYGYTF

v_call: TRBV27
cdr3_aa: CASRGLALEAFF

v_call: TRBV5-4
cdr3_aa: CASIADRENTEAFF

v_call: TRBV7-9
cdr3_aa: CASSLGASGENIQYF

v_call: TRBV5-1
cdr3_aa: CASSLASGGETQYF

v_call: TRBV7-2
cdr3_aa: CASKARLARGETQYF

v_call: TRBV30
cdr3_aa: CAWRLRGRLNTEAFF

v_call: TRBV28
cdr3_aa: CASRGGDTSNTEAFF

v_call: TRBV6-1
cdr3_aa: CASSELAGEYYEQYF

v_call: TRBV6-5
cdr3_aa: CASSLALQETQYF

v_call: TRBV6-1
cdr3_aa: CASSEWDTNYGYTF

v_call: TRBV2
cdr3_aa: CASRYGGVGNQPQHF

v_call: TRBV13
cdr3_aa: CASSSLYNEQFF

v_call: TRBV25-1
cdr3_aa: CASSQPDSLSSNEQFF

v_call: TRBV5-1
cdr3_aa: CASSLDPGGAGANVLTF

v_call: TRBV5-6
cdr3_aa: CASSLGAGGFLDTQYF

v_call: TRBV6-1
cdr3_aa: CASRAQGASGNTIYF

v_call: TRBV28
cdr3_aa: CASSTGTGVGEQYF

v_call: TRBV11-2
cdr3_aa: CASSFPPDPGSDGYTF

v_call: TRBV28
cdr3_aa: CASRPFQGSGDYEQYF

v_call: TRBV28
cdr3_aa: CASKPSTGTGYNEQFF

v_call: TRBV13
cdr3_aa: CASSRQGAELEAFF

v_call: TRBV7-7
cdr3_aa: CASSLDGTSGREQYF

v_call: TRBV29-1
cdr3_aa: CSSSGSRNEQFF

v_call: TRBV9
cdr3_aa: CASSVGSGTGSGNTIYF

v_call: TRBV19
cdr3_aa: CASTDPRRGSNQPQHF

v_call: TRBV2
cdr3_aa: CASSEVLGRDTQYF

v_call: TRBV7-3
cdr3_aa: CASRATGTEKEAFF

v_call: TRBV30
cdr3_aa: CAWARANTGELFF

v_call: TRBV28
cdr3_aa: CASSLDSRLYQPQHF

v_call: TRBV19
cdr3_aa: CASSMGDNSYNEQFF

v_call: TRBV5-4
cdr3_aa: CASKRQGDYGYTF

v_call: TRBV5-1
cdr3_aa: CASSSQTSTDTQYF

v_call: TRBV23-1
cdr3_aa: CASRTGQDRPDGYTF

v_call: TRBV7-2
cdr3_aa: CASSFSSYPSGSSYEQYF

v_call: TRBV7-7
cdr3_aa: CASSAGTGNTEAFF

v_call: TRBV6-5
cdr3_aa: CASSYTGQRYGYTF

v_call: TRBV7-7
cdr3_aa: CASSPMRTGNMNTEAFF

v_call: TRBV5-1
cdr3_aa: CASSLAQGSLNEQFF

v_call: TRBV11-1
cdr3_aa: CASSLASGPYNEQFF

v_call: TRBV19
cdr3_aa: CASSQSETQYF